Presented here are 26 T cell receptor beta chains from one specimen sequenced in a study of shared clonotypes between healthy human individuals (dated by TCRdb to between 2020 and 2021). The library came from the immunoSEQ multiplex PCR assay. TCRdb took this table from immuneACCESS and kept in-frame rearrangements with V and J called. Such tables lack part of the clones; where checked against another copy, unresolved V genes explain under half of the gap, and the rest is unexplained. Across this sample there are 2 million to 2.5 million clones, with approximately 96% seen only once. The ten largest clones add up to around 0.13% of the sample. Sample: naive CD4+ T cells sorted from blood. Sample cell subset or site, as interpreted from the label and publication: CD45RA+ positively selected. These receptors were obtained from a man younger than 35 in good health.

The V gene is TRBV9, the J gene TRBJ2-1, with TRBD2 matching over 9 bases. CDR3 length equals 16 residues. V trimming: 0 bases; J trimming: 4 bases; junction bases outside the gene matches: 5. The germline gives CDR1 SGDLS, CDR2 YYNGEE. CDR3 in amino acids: CASSVEAGGRYNEQFF. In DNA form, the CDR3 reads TGTGCCAGCAGCGTAGAGGCGGGAGGGAGATACAATGAGCAGTTCTTC. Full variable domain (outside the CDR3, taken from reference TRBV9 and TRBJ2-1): DSGVTQTPKHLITATGQRVTLRCSPRSGDLSVYWYQQSLDQGLQFLIQYYNGEERAKGNILERFSAQQFPDLHSELNLSSLELGDSALYFCASSVEAGGRYNEQFFGPGTRLTVL.

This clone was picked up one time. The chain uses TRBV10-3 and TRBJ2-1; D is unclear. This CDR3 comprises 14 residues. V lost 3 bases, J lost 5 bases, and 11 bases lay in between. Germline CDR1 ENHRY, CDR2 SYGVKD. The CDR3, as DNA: TGTGCCATCAGTGATGGGGTTTTGGACAATGAGCAGTTCTTC. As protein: CAISDGVLDNEQFF.

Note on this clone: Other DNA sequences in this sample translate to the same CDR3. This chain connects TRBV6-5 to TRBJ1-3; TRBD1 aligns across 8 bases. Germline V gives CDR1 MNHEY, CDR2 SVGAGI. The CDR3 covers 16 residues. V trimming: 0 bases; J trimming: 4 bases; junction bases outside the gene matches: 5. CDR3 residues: CASSYSLAGGGNTIYF. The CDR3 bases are TGTGCCAGCAGTTACTCGCTGGCAGGGGGCGGAAACACCATATATTTT.

CDR3 coding DNA: TGTGCCAGCTCACCCCTACTAGCGGGGAGCACAGATACGCAGTATTTT. It encodes CASSPLLAGSTDTQYF. The genes are TRBV18 and TRBJ2-3, with 10 bases lining up with TRBD2. V gave up 3 bases and J gave up 0 bases; unmatched junction bases: 3. Germline values: CDR1 KGHSH, CDR2 LQKENI. CDR3 length: 16 amino acids. Complete variable domain (other parts from reference TRBV18 and TRBJ2-3): NAGVMQNPRHLVRRRGQEARLRCSPMKGHSHVYWYRQLPEEGLKFMVYLQKENIIDESGMPKERFSAEFPKEGPSILRIQQVVRGDSAAYFCASSPLLAGSTDTQYFGPGTRLTVL.

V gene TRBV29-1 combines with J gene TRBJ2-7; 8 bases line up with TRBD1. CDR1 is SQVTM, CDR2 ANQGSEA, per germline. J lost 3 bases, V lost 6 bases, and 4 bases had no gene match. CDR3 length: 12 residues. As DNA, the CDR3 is TGCAGCGTGGGGACAGGTCTCTACGAGCAGTACTTC. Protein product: CSVGTGLYEQYF.

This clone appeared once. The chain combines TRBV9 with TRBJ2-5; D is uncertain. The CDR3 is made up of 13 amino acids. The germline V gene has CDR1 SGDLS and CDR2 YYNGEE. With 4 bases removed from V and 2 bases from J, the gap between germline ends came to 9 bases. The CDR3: CASSPQVQETQYF. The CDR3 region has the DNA TGTGCCAGCAGCCCCCAAGTGCAAGAGACCCAGTACTTC.

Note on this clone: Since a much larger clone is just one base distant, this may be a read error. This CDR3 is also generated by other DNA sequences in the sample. The CDR3 reads CASSVDGNTEAFF. DNA of the CDR3: TGTGCCAGCAGCGTAGACGGGAACACTGAAGCTTTCTTT. This rearrangement joins TRBV2 to TRBJ1-1; D gene uncertain. Trimming removed 6 bases from V and 1 base from J, with 9 bases in between. Germline V CDR1 and CDR2: SNHLY, FYNNEI. The CDR3 covers 13 residues.

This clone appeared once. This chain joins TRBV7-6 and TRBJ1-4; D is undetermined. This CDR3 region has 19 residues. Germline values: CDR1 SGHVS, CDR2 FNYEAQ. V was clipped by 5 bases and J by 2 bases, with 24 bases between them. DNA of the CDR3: TGTGCCAGCAGCCCATCAAGGGAGAGGTCTCGATTGACTAATGAAAAACTGTTTTTT. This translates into CASSPSRERSRLTNEKLFF.

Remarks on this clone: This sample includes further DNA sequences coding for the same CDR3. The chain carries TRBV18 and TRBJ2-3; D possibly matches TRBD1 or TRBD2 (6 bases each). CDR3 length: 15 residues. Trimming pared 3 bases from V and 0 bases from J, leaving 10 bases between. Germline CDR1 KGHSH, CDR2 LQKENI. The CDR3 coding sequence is TGTGCCAGCTCACCGGGGGGCGTTAGCACAGATACGCAGTATTTT. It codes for CASSPGGVSTDTQYF.

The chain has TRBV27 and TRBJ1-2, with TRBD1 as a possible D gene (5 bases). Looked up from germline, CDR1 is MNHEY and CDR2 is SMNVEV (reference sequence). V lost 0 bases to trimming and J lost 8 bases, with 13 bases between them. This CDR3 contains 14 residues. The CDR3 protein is CASSLSGGSLGYTF. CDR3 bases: TGTGCCAGCAGTTTATCGGGGGGGTCGTTAGGCTACACCTTC.

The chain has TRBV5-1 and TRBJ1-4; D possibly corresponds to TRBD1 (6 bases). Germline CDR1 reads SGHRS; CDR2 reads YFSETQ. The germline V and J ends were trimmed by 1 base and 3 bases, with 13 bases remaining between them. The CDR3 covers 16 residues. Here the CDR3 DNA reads TGCGCCAGCAGCTTGCTCCGGGAGGGGGCTAATGAAAAACTGTTTTTT. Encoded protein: CASSLLREGANEKLFF.

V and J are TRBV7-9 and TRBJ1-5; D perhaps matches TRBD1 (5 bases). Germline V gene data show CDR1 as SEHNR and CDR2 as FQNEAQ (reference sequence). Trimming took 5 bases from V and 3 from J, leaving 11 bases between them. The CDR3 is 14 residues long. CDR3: CASSPDIFNQPQHF. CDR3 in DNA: TGTGCCAGCAGCCCGGACATTTTCAATCAGCCCCAGCATTTT. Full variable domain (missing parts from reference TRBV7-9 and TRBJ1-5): DTGVSQNPRHKITKRGQNVTFRCDPISEHNRLYWYRQTLGQGPEFLTYFQNEAQLEKSRLLSDRFSAERPKGSFSTLEIQRTEQGDSAMYLCASSPDIFNQPQHFGDGTRLSIL.

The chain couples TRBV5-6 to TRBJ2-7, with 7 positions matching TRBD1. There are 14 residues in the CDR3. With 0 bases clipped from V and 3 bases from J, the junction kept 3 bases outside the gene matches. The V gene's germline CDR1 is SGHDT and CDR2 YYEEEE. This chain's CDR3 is CASSLVQGDYEQYF. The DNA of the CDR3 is TGTGCCAGCAGCTTGGTTCAGGGGGACTACGAGCAGTACTTC.

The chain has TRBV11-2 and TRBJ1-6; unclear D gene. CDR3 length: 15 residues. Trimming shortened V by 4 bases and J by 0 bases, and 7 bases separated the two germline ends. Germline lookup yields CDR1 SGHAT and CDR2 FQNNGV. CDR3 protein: CASSSTSSYNSPLHF. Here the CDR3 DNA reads TGTGCCAGCAGCTCGACTAGCTCCTATAATTCACCCCTCCACTTT.

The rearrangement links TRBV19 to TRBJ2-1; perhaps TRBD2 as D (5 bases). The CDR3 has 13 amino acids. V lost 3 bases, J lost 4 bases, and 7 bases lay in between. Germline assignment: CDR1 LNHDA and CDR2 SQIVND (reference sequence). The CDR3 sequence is CASSMTTYNEQFF. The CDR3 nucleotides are TGTGCCAGTAGTATGACTACTTACAATGAGCAGTTCTTC.

CDR3 sequence reads: CASSLQGSNYGYTF. CDR3 in DNA: TGTGCCAGCAGCTTACAGGGGTCTAACTATGGCTACACCTTC. The chain carries TRBV5-5 and TRBJ1-2, with 7 nucleotides matching TRBD1. Germline V CDR1 and CDR2: SGHKS, YYEKEE (reference sequence). The CDR3 runs to 14 residues. Trimming cost V 2 bases and J 0 bases; bases outside gene matches: 1.

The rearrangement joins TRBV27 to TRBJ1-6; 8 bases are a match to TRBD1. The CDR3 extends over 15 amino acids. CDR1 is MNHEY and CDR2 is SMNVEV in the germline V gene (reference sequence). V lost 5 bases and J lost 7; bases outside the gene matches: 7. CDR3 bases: TGTGCCAGCAGTCCACCGACAGGGGTAAATTCACCCCTCCACTTT. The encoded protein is CASSPPTGVNSPLHF.

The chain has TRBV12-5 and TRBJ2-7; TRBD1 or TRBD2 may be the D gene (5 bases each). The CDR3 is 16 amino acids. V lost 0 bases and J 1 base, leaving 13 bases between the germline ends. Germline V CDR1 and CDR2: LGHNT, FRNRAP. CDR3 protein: CASGLVVGTESYEQYF. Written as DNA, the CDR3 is TGTGCTAGTGGTTTGGTAGTGGGGACGGAATCCTACGAGCAGTACTTC.

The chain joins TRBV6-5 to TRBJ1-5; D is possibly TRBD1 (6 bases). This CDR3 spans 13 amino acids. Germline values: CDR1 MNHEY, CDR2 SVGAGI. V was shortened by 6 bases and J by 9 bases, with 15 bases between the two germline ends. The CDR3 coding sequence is TGTGCCAGCAGACAGGGAACGGGGAGGCCCCAGCATTTT. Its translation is CASRQGTGRPQHF.

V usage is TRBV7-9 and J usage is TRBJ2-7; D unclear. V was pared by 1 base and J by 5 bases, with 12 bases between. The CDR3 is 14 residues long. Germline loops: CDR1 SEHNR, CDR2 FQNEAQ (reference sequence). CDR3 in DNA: TGTGCCAGCAGCTTAGGATTAGCTGTCGACGAGCAGTACTTC. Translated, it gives CASSLGLAVDEQYF.

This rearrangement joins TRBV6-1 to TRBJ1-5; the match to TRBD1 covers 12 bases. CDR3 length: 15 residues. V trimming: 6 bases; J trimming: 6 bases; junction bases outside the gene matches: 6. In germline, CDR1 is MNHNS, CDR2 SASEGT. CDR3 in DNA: TGTGCCAGCAGGGGACAGGGGGCGCAGGGTCAGCCCCAGCATTTT. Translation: CASRGQGAQGQPQHF.

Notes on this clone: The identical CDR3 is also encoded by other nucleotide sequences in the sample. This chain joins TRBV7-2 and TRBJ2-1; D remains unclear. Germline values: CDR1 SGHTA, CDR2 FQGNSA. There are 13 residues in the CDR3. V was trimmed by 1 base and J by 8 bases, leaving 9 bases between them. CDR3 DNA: TGTGCCAGCAGCTTAGGTGGGGTGGATGAGCAGTTCTTC. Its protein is CASSLGGVDEQFF.

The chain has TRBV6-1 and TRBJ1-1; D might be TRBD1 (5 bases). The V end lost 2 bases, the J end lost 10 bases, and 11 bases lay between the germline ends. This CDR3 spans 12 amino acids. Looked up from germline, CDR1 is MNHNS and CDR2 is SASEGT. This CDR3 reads CASSEHGATAFF. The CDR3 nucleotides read TGTGCCAGCAGTGAACATGGGGCTACAGCTTTCTTT.

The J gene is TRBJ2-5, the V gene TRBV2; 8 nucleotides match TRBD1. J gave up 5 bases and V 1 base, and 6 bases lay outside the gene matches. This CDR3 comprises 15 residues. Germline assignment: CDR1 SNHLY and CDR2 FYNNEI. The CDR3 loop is CASSEEMDRVETQYF. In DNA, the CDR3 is TGTGCCAGCAGTGAAGAGATGGACAGGGTGGAGACCCAGTACTTC.

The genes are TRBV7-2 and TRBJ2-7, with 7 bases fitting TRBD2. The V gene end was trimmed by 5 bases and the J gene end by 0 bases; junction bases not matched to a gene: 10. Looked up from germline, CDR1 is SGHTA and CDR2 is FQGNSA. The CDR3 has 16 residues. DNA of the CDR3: TGTGCCAGCAGCCGGGAGGTCAAGGGGAGCTCCTACGAGCAGTACTTC. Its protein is CASSREVKGSSYEQYF.

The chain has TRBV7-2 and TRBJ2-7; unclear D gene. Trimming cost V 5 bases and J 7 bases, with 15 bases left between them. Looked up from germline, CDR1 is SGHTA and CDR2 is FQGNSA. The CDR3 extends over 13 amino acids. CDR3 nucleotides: TGTGCCAGCAGCGAGCCGGGTATGGAGGAGCAGTACTTC. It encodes CASSEPGMEEQYF.